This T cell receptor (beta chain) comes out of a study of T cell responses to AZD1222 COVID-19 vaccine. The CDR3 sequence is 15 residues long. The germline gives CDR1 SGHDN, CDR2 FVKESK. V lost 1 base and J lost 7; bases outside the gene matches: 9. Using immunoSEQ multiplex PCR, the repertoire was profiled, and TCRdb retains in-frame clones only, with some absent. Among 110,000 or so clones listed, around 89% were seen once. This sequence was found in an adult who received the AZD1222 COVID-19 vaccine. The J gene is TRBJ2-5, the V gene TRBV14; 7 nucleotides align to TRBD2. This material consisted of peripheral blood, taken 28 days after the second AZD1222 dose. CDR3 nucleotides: TGTGCCAGCAGCCAAGTGGCAGGGCCGGGGGGGACCCAGTACTTC. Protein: CASSQVAGPGGTQYF.